The 32 T cell receptor beta chains given below trace back to one sample, sequenced in a study of regulatory T cells in long-lasting Graves disease. The time point: persistent/refractory GD, antithyroid drugs over 5 years with positive TRAb. The TCR library was made from RNA extracted from PBMCs. Both iRepertoire HTBI primers and Arm-PCR of CDR3 regions were used to build the TCR beta libraries. TCRdb recomputed calls from the multiplex PCR reads with MiXCR, one row per CDR3 protein. This sample has more than 350,000 distinct CDR3 sequences, with roughly 23% found just once. The material sequenced was peripheral blood mononuclear cells (PBMCs), taken when the disease was refractory, from a patient treated with antithyroid drugs. The origin of the receptors is a female donor with Graves disease.

This clonotype was counted between two and nine times. The junction shows a germline mismatch at one end, possibly a read error. The V call is TRBV19, the J call TRBJ2-1, with D maybe TRBD2 (6 bases). Germline loops: CDR1 LNHDA, CDR2 SQIVND (reference sequence). The CDR3 consists of 14 residues. CDR3: CASSFRDSNNEQFF. The CDR3 nucleotides are TGTGCCAGTAGTTTCCGGGACTCCAACAATGAGCAGTTCTTC. Drawing the rest from reference TRBV19 and TRBJ2-1, the complete variable domain is DGGITQSPKYLFRKEGQNVTLSCEQNLNHDAMYWYRQDPGQGLRLIYYSQIVNDFQKGDIAEGYSVSREKKESFPLTVTSAQKNPTAFYLCASSFRDSNNEQFFGPGTRLTVL.

This clonotype was seen repeatedly, ten times or more. V and J are TRBV28 and TRBJ1-6; 7 nucleotides line up with TRBD1. With V trimmed by 8 bases and J by 5 bases, 18 bases remained unmatched. The germline V gene has CDR1 MDHEN and CDR2 SYDVKM. The CDR3 has 18 residues. CDR3 sequence reads: CASWGPPTGTEDNSPLHF. CDR3 in DNA: TGTGCCAGCTGGGGACCGCCGACAGGGACCGAAGATAATTCACCCCTCCACTTT.

This clonotype was seen ten or more times. The chain couples TRBV27 to TRBJ2-7; 15 nucleotides align to TRBD2. The CDR3 runs to 18 residues. CDR1 and CDR2 (germline): MNHEY, SMNVEV (reference sequence). V gave up 5 bases and J gave up 2 bases; unmatched junction bases: 10. The CDR3 is CASSIAGLAGGQTYEQYF. The CDR3, as DNA: TGTGCCAGCAGTATTGCGGGACTAGCGGGAGGACAAACCTACGAGCAGTACTTC.

V is TRBV12-3 or TRBV12-4 and J is TRBJ2-1, with 9 bases lining up with TRBD2. The J segment lost 6 bases and the V segment lost 5 bases, leaving 8 bases of the junction unmatched. The CDR3 loop spans 15 amino acids. The CDR3: CASSRLADIGNEQFF. CDR3 in DNA: TGTGCCAGCAGTCGACTAGCGGACATCGGCAATGAGCAGTTCTTC.

This clonotype was observed a handful of times. The chain carries TRBV20-1 and TRBJ1-2; D might be TRBD1 (6 bases). The germline V gene has CDR1 DFQATT and CDR2 SNEGSKA (reference sequence). The V end was cut by 2 bases, the J end by 1 base, with 8 bases between. This CDR3 comprises 13 residues. CDR3 sequence: CSARLDSNYGYTF. The CDR3 DNA follows: TGCAGTGCTAGATTGGACAGTAACTATGGCTACACCTTC.

As for this clonotype: A much larger clonotype is one base distant, so this may be a read error. This rearrangement joins TRBV28 to TRBJ1-3, with a tentative D call TRBD1 (6 bases). Trimming shortened V by 6 bases and J by 11 bases, and 20 bases separated the two germline ends. CDR1 is MDHEN, CDR2 SYDVKM, per germline. CDR3 size: 14 residues. The CDR3 bases are TGTGCCAGCAGAGAACGGGGGGCGCAATTCTCCATATATTTT. Its protein product is CASRERGAQFSIYF.

This clonotype has just a few counts. V and J are TRBV4-1 and TRBJ2-5, with D possibly TRBD2 on 5 matching bases. This CDR3 has 14 residues. CDR1 is MGHRA, CDR2 YSYEKL, per germline. Trimming cost V 1 base and J 5 bases, with 11 bases left between them. The CDR3 nucleotides read TGCGCCAGCAGCCAAGGTCTGCAGCGGGAGACCCAGTACTTC. Its protein is CASSQGLQRETQYF.

This clonotype was detected many times. This chain joins TRBV6-2 or TRBV6-3 and TRBJ1-2; weak D call: TRBD1 (5 bases). CDR3 size: 15 residues. CDR1 and CDR2 from the germline V gene are MNHEY and SVGEGT. Trimming took off 5 bases at V and 3 bases at J, with 16 bases between the two ends. The CDR3 sequence: CASSIKAGIHYGYTF. The CDR3 nucleotides read TGTGCCAGCAGTATAAAGGCAGGGATACACTATGGCTACACCTTC.

The V gene is TRBV20-1, the J gene TRBJ2-1; 10 nucleotides match TRBD2. CDR3 length equals 14 residues. V was pared by 7 bases and J by 8 bases, with 11 bases of the junction left unmatched. CDR1 is DFQATT and CDR2 is SNEGSKA in the germline V gene (reference sequence). CDR3 residues: CSVAPPSGSHEQFF. DNA for the CDR3: TGCAGTGTAGCCCCTCCTAGCGGGAGCCATGAGCAGTTCTTC.

This clonotype has at least ten counts. This chain links TRBV6-5 with TRBJ1-2; 9 bases match TRBD1. Germline V gene sequence: CDR1 MNHEY, CDR2 SVGAGI. The CDR3 contains 13 residues. V shed 2 bases and J 8 bases; nucleotides not matched to a gene: 3. The CDR3 region is CASSYGTGPGYTF. The CDR3 nucleotides are TGTGCCAGCAGTTACGGGACAGGGCCGGGCTACACCTTC.

This clonotype turned up a few times. In DNA form, the CDR3 reads TGCGCCAGCACCGCCCGGGGCCAGGAGAACACTGAAGCTTTCTTT. Translated, it gives CASTARGQENTEAFF. This chain joins TRBV4-1 and TRBJ1-1; possibly TRBD1 for D (5 bases). With 7 bases removed from V and 1 base from J, the gap between germline ends came to 16 bases. This CDR3 region has 15 residues. Germline values: CDR1 MGHRA, CDR2 YSYEKL.

Regarding this clonotype: With a far larger clone one base away, a read error is the likely cause. The chain joins TRBV6-5 to TRBJ2-5; D is uncertain. The ends were cut back, 4 bases at V and 0 bases at J, with 15 bases in the middle. The CDR3 is made up of 16 amino acids. Germline V gene sequence: CDR1 MNHEY, CDR2 SVGAGI. The CDR3, as DNA: TGTGCCAGCAGTTTACCCAACTCTCCCTACCAAGAGACCCAGTACTTC. Amino acid sequence: CASSLPNSPYQETQYF.

The chain recombines TRBV6-1 with TRBJ1-1; D is possibly TRBD1 (5 bases). Per the germline V gene, CDR1 is MNHNS and CDR2 is SASEGT. V was shortened by 7 bases and J by 0 bases, with 12 bases between the two germline ends. This CDR3 has 14 amino acids. CDR3 loop: CASTPDRLNTEAFF. The CDR3 region has the DNA TGTGCCAGCACCCCAGACAGACTGAACACTGAAGCTTTCTTT.

This sequence joins TRBV20-1 and TRBJ2-5, with a weak D call TRBD1 (6 bases). The V gene's germline CDR1 is DFQATT and CDR2 SNEGSKA (reference sequence). This CDR3 spans 14 amino acids. Trimming removed 5 bases from V and 4 bases from J, with 17 bases in between. The CDR3 here is CSAETGSGRETQYF. For the CDR3, the DNA is TGCAGTGCTGAGACAGGCTCAGGGCGAGAGACCCAGTACTTC.

CDR3 sequence (DNA): TGCGCCAGCAGCTGGGACCTAGACAGGGGGCAATCACCCCTCCACTTT. It is translated as CASSWDLDRGQSPLHF. This chain connects TRBV5-1 to TRBJ1-6, with TRBD1 matching 10 bases. The germline CDR1 and CDR2 sequences are SGHRS and YFSETQ. Trimming at V came to 3 bases and at J to 10 bases, leaving 10 bases not matched to a gene. The CDR3 extends over 16 amino acids.

This clonotype was observed many times. This chain uses TRBV29-1 with TRBJ1-1; D remains ambiguous. This CDR3 comprises 15 residues. V was trimmed by 6 bases and J by 1 base, leaving 18 bases between them. Germline V gives CDR1 SQVTM, CDR2 ANQGSEA. CDR3 bases: TGCAGCGTAGCCGACTCCCGGCTTAGGAACACTGAAGCTTTCTTT. Translation gives CSVADSRLRNTEAFF.

Many counts were recorded for this clonotype. The rearrangement links TRBV20-1 to TRBJ2-7; TRBD2 is a possible D gene (6 bases). Germline CDR1 and CDR2: DFQATT and SNEGSKA (reference sequence). The CDR3 is made up of 14 amino acids. Trimming took off 3 bases at V and 3 bases at J, with 15 bases between the two ends. DNA of the CDR3: TGCAGTGCTAGCGGGCTAGCGCACCACTACGAGCAGTACTTC. This sequence encodes CSASGLAHHYEQYF.

Only a few counts were recorded for this clonotype. The chain recombines TRBV28 with TRBJ1-3, with D perhaps TRBD1 (5 bases). Looked up from germline, CDR1 is MDHEN and CDR2 is SYDVKM. CDR3 size: 15 residues. V dropped 1 base and J dropped 1 base, with 8 bases sitting between them. The CDR3 region is CASSLFQGSGNTIYF. The CDR3, as DNA: TGTGCCAGCAGTTTATTCCAGGGATCTGGAAACACCATATATTTT.

This clonotype was found many times. The chain uses TRBV28 and TRBJ2-4; a weak D match, TRBD2 (5 bases). The V end lost 3 bases, the J end lost 7 bases, and 10 bases lay between the germline ends. This CDR3 has 13 residues. Germline-derived CDR1 and CDR2 are MDHEN and SYDVKM. CDR3 DNA sequence: TGTGCCAGCAGTTTTTCTAGCCGCAACATTCAGTACTTC. This sequence encodes CASSFSSRNIQYF.

The chain joins TRBV9 to TRBJ2-5, with D perhaps matching TRBD1 (6 bases). Looked up from germline, CDR1 is SGDLS and CDR2 is YYNGEE. This CDR3 is 14 amino acids long. V was cut by 4 bases and J by 1 base, with 11 bases left in between. This CDR3 is CASSPPTGQETQYF. The CDR3 DNA sequence: TGTGCCAGCAGCCCCCCGACAGGCCAAGAGACCCAGTACTTC. Full variable domain (remainder filled in from reference TRBV9 and TRBJ2-5): DSGVTQTPKHLITATGQRVTLRCSPRSGDLSVYWYQQSLDQGLQFLIQYYNGEERAKGNILERFSAQQFPDLHSELNLSSLELGDSALYFCASSPPTGQETQYFGPGTRLLVL.

The chain combines TRBV6-1 with TRBJ1-2, with D tentatively TRBD1 (6 bases). Trimming removed 9 bases at V and 2 bases at J, with 10 bases between. This CDR3 comprises 12 residues. From germline, CDR1 is MNHNS and CDR2 SASEGT. This CDR3 reads CASQGRNYGYTF. CDR3 nucleotide sequence: TGTGCCAGTCAGGGGAGGAACTATGGCTACACCTTC.

With regard to this clonotype: Given a much more abundant clone one base away, this may be a read error. This CDR3 reads CASNHRTSNTGELFF. The CDR3 DNA sequence: TGTGCCAGCAACCACCGGACTTCGAACACCGGGGAGCTGTTTTTT. The chain links TRBV28 to TRBJ2-2; D might be TRBD2 (5 bases). Trimming took 7 bases from V and 0 from J, leaving 12 bases between them. CDR3 length equals 15 residues. Germline V gene lookup returns CDR1 MDHEN and CDR2 SYDVKM.

Only a few counts were recorded for this clonotype. The chain couples TRBV9 to TRBJ2-5; 8 nucleotides align to TRBD2. This CDR3 contains 16 residues. V lost 1 base to trimming and J lost 1 base; unmatched junction nucleotides: 6. Germline V gene data show CDR1 as SGDLS and CDR2 as YYNGEE. The CDR3 nucleotides are TGTGCCAGCAGCGTAACCCCACTAGCGGCCCAAGAGACCCAGTACTTC. Amino acids: CASSVTPLAAQETQYF. Full variable domain (rest looked up from reference TRBV9 and TRBJ2-5): DSGVTQTPKHLITATGQRVTLRCSPRSGDLSVYWYQQSLDQGLQFLIQYYNGEERAKGNILERFSAQQFPDLHSELNLSSLELGDSALYFCASSVTPLAAQETQYFGPGTRLLVL.

This clonotype appeared many times. One end of the junction does not line up with germline, which may come from a read error. The rearrangement uses TRBV28 and TRBJ2-7, with 7 bases matching TRBD2. CDR1 MDHEN and CDR2 SYDVKM come from the germline V gene. The CDR3 sequence is 13 residues long. CDR3 in amino acids: CASGRDWSSEQYF. For the CDR3, the DNA is TGTGCCAGCGGGAGGGACTGGTCCTCCGAGCAGTACTTC.

In this sample, this clonotype turned up many times. The J gene is TRBJ1-5, the V gene TRBV2, with unresolved D. Germline V gives CDR1 SNHLY, CDR2 FYNNEI. The V end was cut by 7 bases, the J end by 6 bases, with 10 bases between. This CDR3 is built from 12 residues. CDR3 DNA sequence: TGTGCCAGCAACACGGAGTCTCAGCCCCAGCATTTT. This gives the protein CASNTESQPQHF.

There are a few counts of this clonotype. V usage is TRBV6-2 or TRBV6-3 and J usage is TRBJ2-7; either TRBD1 or TRBD2 may supply D (5 bases each). Trimming removed 0 bases from V and 5 bases from J, with 20 bases in between. This CDR3 is 17 amino acids long. Germline assignment: CDR1 MNHEY and CDR2 SVGEGT. The CDR3 here is CASSYSISQGPEDEQYF. CDR3 DNA sequence: TGTGCCAGCAGTTACTCGATAAGTCAGGGACCAGAAGACGAGCAGTACTTC.

This chain joins TRBV2 and TRBJ1-1; D gene ambiguous. This CDR3 has 13 amino acids. CDR1 is SNHLY, CDR2 FYNNEI, per germline. The germline V and J ends were trimmed by 8 bases and 3 bases, with 13 bases remaining between them. The CDR3 is CASFRRMDTEAFF. As DNA, the CDR3 is TGTGCCAGCTTTCGGAGGATGGACACTGAAGCTTTCTTT.

The chain has TRBV10-2 and TRBJ2-5; D not resolved. Germline V CDR1 and CDR2: WSHSY, SAAADI. This CDR3 has 11 residues. V lost 8 bases and J lost 5, with 9 bases in between. The CDR3 DNA reads as TGCGCCAGCGAGGCCGGGGAGACCCAGTACTTC. It yields the protein CASEAGETQYF.

The chain links TRBV12-3 or TRBV12-4 to TRBJ2-1; 8 nucleotides line up with TRBD2. The junction had 6 bases not matched to a gene; V was cut back by 6 bases and J by 2 bases. This CDR3 has 15 amino acids. In DNA, the CDR3 is TGTGCCAGCAGCCCTGGACTAGCAGCCTACAATGAGCAGTTCTTC. It codes for CASSPGLAAYNEQFF.

In this sample, this clonotype turned up a few times. J is TRBJ1-1 and V is TRBV14; D is ambiguous. The germline V gene encodes CDR1 SGHDN and CDR2 FVKESK. V lost 7 bases to trimming and J lost 5 bases, with 14 bases between them. This CDR3 is built from 13 residues. The CDR3 sequence is CASMRRGWTEAFF. The CDR3 nucleotides read TGTGCCAGCATGAGGCGAGGGTGGACTGAAGCTTTCTTT.

This clonotype was seen many times. The CDR3 protein is CASSIRGTTGELFF. The CDR3 DNA sequence: TGTGCCAGCAGCATACGAGGGACCACCGGGGAGCTGTTTTTT. The chain combines TRBV28 with TRBJ2-2; D tentatively reads TRBD1 or TRBD2 (5 bases each). V was pared by 6 bases and J by 4 bases, with 12 bases between. This CDR3 comprises 14 residues. Per germline, CDR1 MDHEN and CDR2 SYDVKM.

This clonotype has only a few counts. This chain joins TRBV20-1 and TRBJ1-5; the match to TRBD1 covers 7 bases. The CDR3 has 17 amino acids. V was pared by 3 bases and J by 0 bases, with 11 bases of the junction left unmatched. Germline V CDR1 and CDR2: DFQATT, SNEGSKA (reference sequence). This CDR3 is CSASIPDRIYSNQPQHF. The CDR3 coding sequence is TGCAGTGCTAGTATCCCGGACAGGATTTATAGCAATCAGCCCCAGCATTTT.